This TCR beta chain originates from a study of T cell changes during pregnancy in multiple sclerosis. The CDR3 covers 14 residues. Per germline, CDR1 LGHNA and CDR2 YNFKEQ. Deletions cut 6 bases from V and 3 bases from J, with 12 bases between. The assay was immunoSEQ multiplex PCR, and TCRdb's table has in-frame clones only and misses some. The sample contains 66,000 or so clones, 90% to 95% of which appear only once. The sequenced sample was CD8+ T cells from peripheral blood mononuclear cells, obtained before pregnancy. The chain couples TRBV4-2 to TRBJ1-3, with D perhaps TRBD1 (5 bases). The clonotype was recovered from a female donor with multiple sclerosis, enrolled in a pregnancy study. CDR3 amino acids: CASRPGGVGNTIYF. CDR3 nucleotides: TGTGCCAGCAGACCTGGGGGGGTTGGAAACACCATATATTTT.